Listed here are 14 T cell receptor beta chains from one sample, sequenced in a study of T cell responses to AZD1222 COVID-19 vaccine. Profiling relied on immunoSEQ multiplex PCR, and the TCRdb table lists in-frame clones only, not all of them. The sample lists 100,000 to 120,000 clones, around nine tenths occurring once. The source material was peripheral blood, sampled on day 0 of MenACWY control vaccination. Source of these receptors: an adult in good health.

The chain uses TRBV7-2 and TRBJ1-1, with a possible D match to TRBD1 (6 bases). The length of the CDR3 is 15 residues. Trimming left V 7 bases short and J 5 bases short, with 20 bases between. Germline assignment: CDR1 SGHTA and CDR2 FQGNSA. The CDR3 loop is CASTKHGTILTEAFF. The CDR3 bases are TGTGCCAGCACCAAGCACGGGACAATCCTAACTGAAGCTTTCTTT.

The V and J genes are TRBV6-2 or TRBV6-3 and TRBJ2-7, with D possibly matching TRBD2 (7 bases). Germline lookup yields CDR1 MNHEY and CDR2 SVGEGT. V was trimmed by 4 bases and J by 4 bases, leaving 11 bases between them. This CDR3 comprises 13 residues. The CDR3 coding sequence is TGTGCCAGCAGTTCCAGGGGACTATACGAGCAGTACTTC. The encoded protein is CASSSRGLYEQYF.

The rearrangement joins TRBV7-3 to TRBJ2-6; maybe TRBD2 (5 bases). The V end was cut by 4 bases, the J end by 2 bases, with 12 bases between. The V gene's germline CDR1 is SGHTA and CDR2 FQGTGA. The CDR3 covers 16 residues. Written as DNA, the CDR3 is TGTGCCAGCAGCTCGGGATCGGGGACTGGGGCCAACGTCCTGACTTTC. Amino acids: CASSSGSGTGANVLTF.

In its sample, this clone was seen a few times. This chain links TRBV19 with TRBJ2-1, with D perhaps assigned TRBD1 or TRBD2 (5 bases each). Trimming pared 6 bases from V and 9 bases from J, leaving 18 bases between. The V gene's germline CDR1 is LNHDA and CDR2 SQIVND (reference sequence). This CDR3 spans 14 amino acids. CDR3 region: CASSAGTFVAEQFF. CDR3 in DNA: TGTGCCAGTAGCGCAGGGACCTTCGTGGCTGAGCAGTTCTTC.

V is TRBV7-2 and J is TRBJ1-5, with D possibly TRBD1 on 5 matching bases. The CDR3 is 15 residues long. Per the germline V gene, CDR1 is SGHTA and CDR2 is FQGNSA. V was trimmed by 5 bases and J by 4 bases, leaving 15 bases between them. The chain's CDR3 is CASSTSGGPNQPQHF. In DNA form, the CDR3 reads TGTGCCAGCAGCACCAGCGGGGGTCCAAATCAGCCCCAGCATTTT.

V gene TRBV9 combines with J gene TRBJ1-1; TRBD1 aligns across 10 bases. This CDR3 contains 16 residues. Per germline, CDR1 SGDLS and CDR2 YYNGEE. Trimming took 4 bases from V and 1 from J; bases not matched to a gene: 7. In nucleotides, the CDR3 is TGTGCCAGCAGCTCCGGGACAGGGGCGCAGAACACTGAAGCTTTCTTT. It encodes CASSSGTGAQNTEAFF.

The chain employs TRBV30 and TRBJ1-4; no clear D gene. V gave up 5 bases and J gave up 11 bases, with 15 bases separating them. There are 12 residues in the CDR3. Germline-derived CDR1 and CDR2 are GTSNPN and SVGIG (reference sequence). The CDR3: CAWDDLGSKLFF. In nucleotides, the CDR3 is TGTGCCTGGGATGACTTAGGCTCTAAACTGTTTTTT.

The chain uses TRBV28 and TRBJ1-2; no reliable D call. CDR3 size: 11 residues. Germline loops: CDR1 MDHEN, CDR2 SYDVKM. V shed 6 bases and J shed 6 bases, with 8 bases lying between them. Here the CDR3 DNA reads TGTGCCAGCAGCACGGTAGATGGCTACACCTTC. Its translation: CASSTVDGYTF.

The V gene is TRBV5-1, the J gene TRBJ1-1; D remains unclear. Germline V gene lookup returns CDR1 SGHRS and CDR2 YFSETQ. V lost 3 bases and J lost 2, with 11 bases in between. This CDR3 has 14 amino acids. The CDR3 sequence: CASSSNSQNTEAFF. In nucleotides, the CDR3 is TGCGCCAGCAGCTCAAATTCCCAAAACACTGAAGCTTTCTTT.

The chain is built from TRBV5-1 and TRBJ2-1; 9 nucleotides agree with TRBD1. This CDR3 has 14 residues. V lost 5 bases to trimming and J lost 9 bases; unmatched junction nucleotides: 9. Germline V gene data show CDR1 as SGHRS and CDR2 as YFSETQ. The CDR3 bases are TGCGCCAGCAGACCCGGACAGGGGAAGGGTGAGCAGTTCTTC. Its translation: CASRPGQGKGEQFF.

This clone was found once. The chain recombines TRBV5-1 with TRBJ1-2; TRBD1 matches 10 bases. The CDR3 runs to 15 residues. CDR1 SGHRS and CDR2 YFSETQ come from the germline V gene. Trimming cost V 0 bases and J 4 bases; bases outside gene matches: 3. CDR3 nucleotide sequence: TGCGCCAGCAGCTTGGCCAGGACAGGGGGCTATGGCTACACCTTC. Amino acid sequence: CASSLARTGGYGYTF.

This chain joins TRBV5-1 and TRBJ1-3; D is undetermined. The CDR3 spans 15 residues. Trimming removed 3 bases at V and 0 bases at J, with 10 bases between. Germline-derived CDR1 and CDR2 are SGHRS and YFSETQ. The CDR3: CASSSSQSSGNTIYF. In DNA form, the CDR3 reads TGCGCCAGCAGCTCATCCCAGAGCTCTGGAAACACCATATATTTT.

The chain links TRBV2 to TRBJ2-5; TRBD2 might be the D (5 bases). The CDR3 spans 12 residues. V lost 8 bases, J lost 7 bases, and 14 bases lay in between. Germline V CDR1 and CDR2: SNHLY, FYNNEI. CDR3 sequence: CASGRGMGTQYF. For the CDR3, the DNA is TGTGCCAGCGGTCGAGGGATGGGGACCCAGTACTTC.

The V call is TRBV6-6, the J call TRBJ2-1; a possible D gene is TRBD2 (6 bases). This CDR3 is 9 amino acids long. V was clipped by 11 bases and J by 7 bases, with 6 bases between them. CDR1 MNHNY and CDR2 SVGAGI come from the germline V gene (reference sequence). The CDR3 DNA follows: TGTGCCGGGGGGAATGAGCAGTTCTTC. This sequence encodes CAGGNEQFF.